One sample yielded the 32 T cell receptor beta chains listed below, sequenced in a study of control samples from healthy donors and cancer patients. Here immunoSEQ multiplex PCR was the method, and the copy in TCRdb shows in-frame clones only, minus some. The repertoire holds about 75,000 clones, around 94% seen once, with approximately 5.7% in the top ten. The material sequenced was blood. The receptors were sampled from a woman between 40 and 55 years old in good health.

The gene calls are TRBV6-1 and TRBJ1-6, with 7 bases fitting TRBD1. CDR1 is MNHNS, CDR2 SASEGT, per germline. With 2 bases clipped from V and 10 bases from J, the junction kept 5 bases outside the gene matches. The CDR3 extends over 14 amino acids. CDR3 nucleotides: TGTGCCAGCAGTGAAAACAGGGGCGCCTCACCCCTCCACTTT. Its protein is CASSENRGASPLHF.

This chain connects TRBV6-2 or TRBV6-3 to TRBJ2-3; D is ambiguous. In germline, CDR1 is MNHEY, CDR2 SVGEGT. With 2 bases removed from V and 2 bases from J, the gap between germline ends came to 8 bases. This CDR3 is built from 14 residues. The CDR3, as DNA: TGTGCCAGCAGTTACGCCGACGCCACAGATACGCAGTATTTT. Amino acid sequence: CASSYADATDTQYF.

The chain uses TRBV5-6 and TRBJ1-4; D call uncertain. V was clipped by 1 base and J by 8 bases, with 15 bases between them. Germline V CDR1 and CDR2: SGHDT, YYEEEE. CDR3 size: 15 residues. The CDR3 DNA follows: TGTGCCAGCAGCTTGCTAGGCAGGTATGGGGAAAAACTGTTTTTT. This gives the protein CASSLLGRYGEKLFF.

V usage is TRBV10-3 and J usage is TRBJ1-5; TRBD1 is a possible D gene (5 bases). The CDR3 runs 15 residues. The V gene lost 5 bases and the J gene lost 3 bases, with 14 bases spanning the gap. Germline-derived CDR1 and CDR2 are ENHRY and SYGVKD. The CDR3 DNA sequence: TGTGCCATCAGTCGGGGGGTAGGGGACAATCAGCCCCAGCATTTT. Translation: CAISRGVGDNQPQHF.

The chain carries TRBV5-6 and TRBJ2-7, with a tentative D call TRBD1 (5 bases). The CDR3 loop spans 15 amino acids. The V end was cut by 1 base, the J end by 2 bases, with 13 bases between. Per the germline V gene, CDR1 is SGHDT and CDR2 is YYEEEE. Here the CDR3 reads CASSLTWGGAYEQYF. Here the CDR3 DNA reads TGTGCCAGCAGCTTGACTTGGGGCGGCGCCTACGAGCAGTACTTC.

On this clone itself: An end of the junction does not agree with germline; a read error may underlie this. The chain carries TRBV15 and TRBJ2-1; weak D call: TRBD2 (7 bases). The V gene's germline CDR1 is LNHNV and CDR2 YYDKDF (reference sequence). The CDR3 is 14 amino acids. DNA for the CDR3: TGTGCCACCAGCAGATCTCTCCAGCGGGAAGGGGGAATCTTC. Protein sequence: CATSRSLQREGGIF.

This clone appeared once. An end of the junction differs from the germline gene, which may be a read error. The J gene is TRBJ2-2, the V gene TRBV27; 15 nucleotides line up with TRBD2. Looked up from germline, CDR1 is MNHEY and CDR2 is SMNVEV (reference sequence). The CDR3 is 20 residues long. The DNA for the CDR3 is TGTGCCAGCAGTTTACCCCCGGGACTAGCGGGGGGTAAGGAACACCGGGGAGCTGTTTTT. This translates into CASSLPPGLAGGKEHRGAVF.

This chain connects TRBV18 to TRBJ1-2; tentative D call: TRBD1 (5 bases). V lost 0 bases and J lost 8, with 10 bases in between. The germline V gene has CDR1 KGHSH and CDR2 LQKENI. The CDR3 extends over 13 amino acids. The CDR3 is CASSPPGVWGYTF. The CDR3 DNA is TGTGCCAGCTCACCACCGGGGGTGTGGGGCTACACCTTC.

The chain links TRBV10-3 to TRBJ2-2, with a possible D match to TRBD2 (5 bases). This CDR3 is built from 15 residues. V was clipped by 8 bases and J by 6 bases, with 19 bases between them. Germline loops: CDR1 ENHRY, CDR2 SYGVKD. The CDR3 is CAIAERQVLSGELFF. The DNA of the CDR3 is TGTGCCATCGCGGAGCGGCAGGTCTTATCCGGGGAGCTGTTTTTT.

The genes are TRBV6-5 and TRBJ2-2, with D unresolved. V was pared by 6 bases and J by 5 bases, with 13 bases between. The CDR3 runs to 14 residues. Germline V lookup: CDR1 MNHEY, CDR2 SVGAGI. CDR3: CASSRRLGTGELFF. The CDR3 coding sequence is TGTGCCAGCAGCCGGCGGTTAGGTACCGGGGAGCTGTTTTTT.

CDR3 bases: TGCGCCAGCAGTCCGGGACTAGCGGGAGGGCGGAATAATGAGCAGTTCTTC. Its protein product is CASSPGLAGGRNNEQFF. The V call is TRBV10-2, the J call TRBJ2-1; 16 positions match TRBD2. Germline V lookup: CDR1 WSHSY, CDR2 SAAADI. After removal of 5 bases from V and 7 bases from J, the junction contained 8 bases not matched to a gene. CDR3 length: 17 residues.

The J gene is TRBJ1-6, the V gene TRBV7-2; a weak D match, TRBD1 (5 bases). V shed 4 bases and J shed 6 bases, with 16 bases lying between them. The CDR3 consists of 16 residues. The germline gives CDR1 SGHTA, CDR2 FQGNSA. DNA for the CDR3: TGTGCCAGCAGCTCCACCCGGGACTTGCCTAATTCACCCCTCCACTTT. This translates into CASSSTRDLPNSPLHF.

This chain connects TRBV5-4 to TRBJ2-5; TRBD2 aligns across 14 bases. The CDR3 consists of 16 residues. J was trimmed by 4 bases and V by 0 bases; bases with no gene match: 2. Germline loops: CDR1 SGHNT, CDR2 YYREEE (reference sequence). CDR3 coding DNA: TGTGCCAGCAGCTTGGATGGACTAGCGGGGGGAGAGACCCAGTACTTC. This translates into CASSLDGLAGGETQYF.

CDR3 sequence: CASRTRWEYGYTF. The CDR3 region has the DNA TGTGCCAGCCGGACTCGGTGGGAGTATGGCTACACCTTC. The chain joins TRBV2 to TRBJ1-2; D is undetermined. Per the germline V gene, CDR1 is SNHLY and CDR2 is FYNNEI. The CDR3 has 13 residues. Between the trimmed V and J ends, which lost 8 bases and 5 bases, there was a span of 15 bases.

DNA for the CDR3: TGTGCCAGCAGACCGGGACAGCCTAATGAAAAACTGTTTTTT. Its protein product is CASRPGQPNEKLFF. This sequence joins TRBV6-5 and TRBJ1-4, with 7 bases aligning to TRBD1. There are 14 residues in the CDR3. The V gene's germline CDR1 is MNHEY and CDR2 SVGAGI. V was clipped by 6 bases and J by 3 bases; unmatched bases: 4.

This clone was recorded a few times. Other DNA sequences in the sample encode the same CDR3. The chain recombines TRBV30 with TRBJ1-3, with a possible D match to TRBD1 (6 bases). The germline CDR1 and CDR2 sequences are GTSNPN and SVGIG (reference sequence). This CDR3 is built from 14 residues. Trimming removed 2 bases from V and 3 bases from J, with 11 bases in between. CDR3: CAWSTSGDGNTIYF. The CDR3 DNA is TGTGCCTGGAGTACGTCAGGGGATGGAAACACCATATATTTT.

This chain joins TRBV24-1 and TRBJ1-2; 8 bases line up with TRBD1. From germline, CDR1 is KGHDR and CDR2 SFDVKD. The length of the CDR3 is 19 residues. With 1 base clipped from V and 1 base from J, the junction kept 13 bases outside the gene matches. The CDR3 coding sequence is TGTGCCACCAGTGATTTATCTGGGACAGGATCCAACCGTAACTATGGCTACACCTTC. It codes for CATSDLSGTGSNRNYGYTF.

The V gene is TRBV5-4, the J gene TRBJ1-2, with 11 bases aligning to TRBD1. Germline CDR1 is SGHNT and CDR2 is YYREEE (reference sequence). CDR3 length: 15 residues. V trimming: 7 bases; J trimming: 2 bases; junction bases outside the gene matches: 7. The CDR3 reads CASGGTGGGNYGYTF. In DNA, the CDR3 is TGTGCCAGCGGGGGGACAGGGGGAGGGAACTATGGCTACACCTTC.

V gene TRBV7-9 combines with J gene TRBJ1-4, with D possibly being TRBD1 (5 bases). There are 15 residues in the CDR3. Germline CDR1 is SEHNR and CDR2 is FQNEAQ (reference sequence). V dropped 5 bases and J dropped 7 bases, with 17 bases sitting between them. The DNA for the CDR3 is TGTGCCAGCAGCCTGGTTGGGACGCGTTCTGAAAAACTGTTTTTT. Protein: CASSLVGTRSEKLFF.

The chain has TRBV2 and TRBJ2-1; maybe TRBD1 (6 bases). Trimming stripped 4 bases from V and 4 bases from J, with 14 bases between. This CDR3 comprises 15 residues. Per the germline V gene, CDR1 is SNHLY and CDR2 is FYNNEI. CDR3 protein: CASSGEQGGYNEQFF. The CDR3 bases are TGTGCCAGCAGTGGGGAACAGGGCGGGTACAATGAGCAGTTCTTC.

The chain carries TRBV28 and TRBJ2-5; D possibly matches TRBD1 or TRBD2 (6 bases each). The CDR3 sequence is 14 residues long. Deletions cut 6 bases from V and 6 bases from J, with 17 bases between. The germline gives CDR1 MDHEN, CDR2 SYDVKM. CDR3 sequence: CASRDPGGRKTQYF. CDR3 nucleotides: TGTGCCAGCAGGGACCCCGGGGGCAGAAAGACCCAGTACTTC.

This clone was found once. The junction and the germline gene differ at one end; a read error may be behind it. V gene TRBV27 combines with J gene TRBJ2-4; D is perhaps TRBD2 (6 bases). CDR1 is MNHEY, CDR2 SMNVEV, per germline (reference sequence). The CDR3 consists of 18 residues. The CDR3 here is CASSSLAGQGVAKNIQCF. The CDR3, as DNA: TGTGCCAGCAGTTCCCTCGCGGGGCAGGGAGTTGCCAAAAACATTCAGTGCTTC.

V gene TRBV7-9 combines with J gene TRBJ2-1; 9 bases line up with TRBD1. With V trimmed by 3 bases and J by 2 bases, 5 bases remained unmatched. CDR1 and CDR2 (germline): SEHNR, FQNEAQ (reference sequence). The CDR3 sequence is 16 residues long. The CDR3 DNA sequence: TGTGCCAGCAGCTTCCGGGACAGGGACCCCTACAATGAGCAGTTCTTC. Protein: CASSFRDRDPYNEQFF.

This clone was counted once. The J gene is TRBJ1-1, the V gene TRBV7-2; TRBD1 is a possible D gene (5 bases). The CDR3 length is 16 residues. In germline, CDR1 is SGHTA, CDR2 FQGNSA. Trimming removed 2 bases from V and 5 bases from J, with 18 bases in between. The CDR3 DNA follows: TGTGCCAGCAGCTTACTCGCGGGCCAGGGAGGGACTGAAGCTTTCTTT. Amino acid sequence: CASSLLAGQGGTEAFF.

A word on this clone: The junction does not match germline at one end; this may be a read error. This chain connects TRBV12-5 to TRBJ2-5; D is unclear. Germline V gene lookup returns CDR1 LGHNT and CDR2 FRNRAP. This CDR3 has 12 residues. The CDR3 nucleotides read TGTGCTAGTGGTTTGGAGTCGGAGACACAGTACTTC. This encodes CASGLESETQYF.

Here the CDR3 DNA reads TGTGCCAGCAGCACCGGGACAGGGGAGGCCACCATATATTTT. This encodes CASSTGTGEATIYF. V and J are TRBV6-5 and TRBJ1-3; 10 bases fit TRBD1. V was pared by 6 bases and J by 9 bases, with 8 bases of the junction left unmatched. The CDR3 contains 14 residues. Looked up from germline, CDR1 is MNHEY and CDR2 is SVGAGI.

V gene TRBV18 combines with J gene TRBJ1-5; no clear D gene. The CDR3 extends over 14 amino acids. Germline CDR1 is KGHSH and CDR2 is LQKENI. The V and J ends lost 3 bases and 2 bases respectively, with 8 bases between them. Written as DNA, the CDR3 is TGTGCCAGCTCACCCTACAGCGGCAATCAGCCCCAGCATTTT. Amino acid sequence: CASSPYSGNQPQHF.

The chain uses TRBV3-1 (or the pseudogene TRBV3-2) and TRBJ1-5, with 8 bases that match TRBD1. Trimming removed 4 bases from V and 5 bases from J; junction bases left unmatched: 4. The germline gives CDR1 LGHDT, CDR2 YNNKEL (reference sequence). This CDR3 region has 14 residues. CDR3 region: CASSLQGEDQPQHF. The CDR3 region has the DNA TGTGCCAGCAGCCTACAGGGGGAAGATCAGCCCCAGCATTTT.

The V call is TRBV5-6, the J call TRBJ1-5; weak D call: TRBD1 (5 bases). The V and J ends lost 4 bases and 0 bases respectively, with 17 bases between them. Germline assignment: CDR1 SGHDT and CDR2 YYEEEE. CDR3 size: 17 residues. The chain's CDR3 is CASSLYWGRFSNQPQHF. The CDR3 DNA sequence: TGTGCCAGCAGCCTTTACTGGGGCAGGTTTAGCAATCAGCCCCAGCATTTT.

This rearrangement joins TRBV19 to TRBJ2-1, with 9 bases aligning to TRBD2. This CDR3 has 16 residues. CDR1 is LNHDA and CDR2 is SQIVND in the germline V gene (reference sequence). Unmatched junction bases numbered 7, after V lost 5 bases and J lost 2 bases. CDR3 residues: CASSVLAGGPYNEQFF. CDR3 DNA sequence: TGTGCCAGTAGTGTCCTGGCGGGGGGGCCCTACAATGAGCAGTTCTTC.

CDR3 nucleotides: TGTGCCAGCAGTTCTCCGGGAAATAGCAATCAGCCCCAGCATTTT. Its protein is CASSSPGNSNQPQHF. The chain joins TRBV6-2 or TRBV6-3 to TRBJ1-5; D remains ambiguous. Trimming stripped 4 bases from V and 0 bases from J, with 10 bases between. This CDR3 is 15 amino acids long. Germline loops: CDR1 MNHEY, CDR2 SVGEGT.

This CDR3 reads CASSVRRGEYEQYF. The CDR3 DNA sequence: TGTGCCAGCAGTGTCCGGAGGGGAGAGTACGAGCAGTACTTC. The V and J genes are TRBV2 and TRBJ2-7, with D maybe TRBD2 (6 bases). Germline CDR1 is SNHLY and CDR2 is FYNNEI. V was cut by 4 bases and J by 4 bases, with 14 bases left in between. This CDR3 is built from 14 residues.